Shown below are 11 T cell receptor beta chains from a single sample sequenced in a study of neurological immune-mediated disorders. TCRdb redid the calling of the 5' RACE reads with MiXCR, one entry per CDR3 protein. Found here are fewer than 65,000 distinct CDR3 sequences, about 9.3% of them singletons; the top ten hold about 5.7%. Sequenced material: PBMCs. All receptors derive from a man between 65 and 85 years old with HTLV-1-associated myelopathy (HAM/TSP).

This clonotype was detected ten times or more. J is TRBJ2-6 and V is TRBV5-1; maybe TRBD1 (6 bases). The CDR3 runs to 15 residues. Trimming pared 2 bases from V and 3 bases from J, leaving 9 bases between. Germline V gene sequence: CDR1 SGHRS, CDR2 YFSETQ. This CDR3 is CASSLGGDGANVLTF. The CDR3 DNA is TGCGCCAGCAGCTTAGGGGGAGATGGGGCCAACGTCCTGACTTTC.

This clonotype was found many times. Since the CDR3 does not end with the conserved phenylalanine or tryptophan, this likely comes from a read error. It is unclear where the CDR3 begins or ends on the DNA, so no DNA is shown, and the CDR3 is as TCRdb lists it. V is TRBV18 and J is TRBJ2-7. Counting both end residues, the CDR3 totals 8 amino acids. Germline loops: CDR1 KGHSH, CDR2 LQKENI. CDR3 sequence reads: CASSPPRE.

The table lists this clonotype with many counts. The chain employs TRBV27 and TRBJ1-5; D is unclear. This CDR3 region has 14 residues. CDR1 is MNHEY and CDR2 is SMNVEV in the germline V gene (reference sequence). Trimming stripped 4 bases from V and 4 bases from J, with 11 bases between. The CDR3: CASSSPGLNQPQHF. CDR3 nucleotide sequence: TGTGCCAGCAGTTCTCCGGGCTTAAATCAGCCCCAGCATTTT.

This clonotype appeared many times. V gene TRBV15 combines with J gene TRBJ2-1, with D hard to call. From germline, CDR1 is LNHNV and CDR2 YYDKDF (reference sequence). The CDR3 totals 16 residues. Trimming removed 4 bases at V and 0 bases at J, with 13 bases between. This CDR3 is CATSKLPQSSYNEQFF. CDR3 DNA: TGTGCCACCAGCAAATTGCCTCAGAGCTCCTACAATGAGCAGTTCTTC.

With regard to this clonotype: One end of the junction is discordant with germline, which a read error may explain. V and J are TRBV7-3 and TRBJ2-2; 8 nucleotides agree with TRBD1. CDR3 length: 14 amino acids. Per germline, CDR1 SGHTA and CDR2 FQGTGA. DNA for the CDR3: TGTGCCAAAAGCCGGACAGGGAACACCCGGGAGCTGTTTTTT. It codes for CAKSRTGNTRELFF.

This clonotype was recorded at least ten times. V is TRBV9 and J is TRBJ2-1; no clear D gene. The germline V gene encodes CDR1 SGDLS and CDR2 YYNGEE. The CDR3 sequence is 14 residues long. Trimming removed 0 bases from V and 6 bases from J, with 10 bases in between. This chain's CDR3 is CASSVADAINEQFF. The CDR3 DNA sequence: TGTGCCAGCAGCGTAGCGGACGCAATCAATGAGCAGTTCTTC.

Comment on this clonotype: One base away lies a much larger clone, so this may be a sequencing read error. DNA of the CDR3: TGCAGTGCTTCGTCAGAAACTGGCCAGCCCCAGCATTTT. Encoded protein: CSASSETGQPQHF. The V and J genes are TRBV20-1 and TRBJ1-5; D gene ambiguous. V shed 5 bases and J shed 7 bases, with 15 bases lying between them. Germline V gene lookup returns CDR1 DFQATT and CDR2 SNEGSKA (reference sequence). This CDR3 spans 13 amino acids.

This clonotype has at least ten counts. The V gene is TRBV6-2 or TRBV6-3, the J gene TRBJ2-7; D is unclear. The CDR3 extends over 13 amino acids. Per germline, CDR1 MNHEY and CDR2 SVGEGT. The V gene lost 2 bases and the J gene lost 2 bases, with 7 bases spanning the gap. The chain's CDR3 is CASSYRLPYEQYF. The CDR3 nucleotides read TGTGCCAGCAGTTACAGGCTACCCTACGAGCAGTACTTC.

This clonotype was found many times. The genes are TRBV6-2 or TRBV6-3 and TRBJ2-7, with 9 bases lining up with TRBD1. Germline values: CDR1 MNHEY, CDR2 SVGEGT. V was pared by 2 bases and J by 4 bases, with 15 bases of the junction left unmatched. This CDR3 spans 18 amino acids. CDR3 DNA: TGTGCCAGCAGTTACACGAATTATGGGACAGGGAAAAGATACGAGCAGTACTTC. Translated, it gives CASSYTNYGTGKRYEQYF.

This clonotype was seen repeatedly, ten times or more. The chain has TRBV7-9 and TRBJ2-7, with TRBD1 as a possible D gene (7 bases). The length of the CDR3 is 14 residues. The germline V and J ends were trimmed by 5 bases and 1 base, with 12 bases remaining between them. Germline values: CDR1 SEHNR, CDR2 FQNEAQ (reference sequence). CDR3 sequence reads: CASSQGGNSYEQYF. The CDR3, as DNA: TGTGCCAGCAGCCAGGGGGGCAATTCCTACGAGCAGTACTTC.

This clonotype has ten or more counts. This chain joins TRBV12-3 or TRBV12-4 and TRBJ1-5; TRBD1 agrees at 7 bases. The CDR3 extends over 14 amino acids. The ends lost 5 bases at V and 5 bases at J; junction bases unmatched: 6. DNA of the CDR3: TGTGCCAGCAGTCTCAGGGGGAGCTATCAGCCCCAGCATTTT. Residues: CASSLRGSYQPQHF.